Listed below are T cell receptor beta chains from one sample, sequenced in a study of shared clonotypes between healthy human individuals. Sequenced by immunoSEQ multiplex PCR; TCRdb stores in-frame clones only, minus some. Of millions of clones listed, about 95% are singletons. Sample: naive CD8+ T cells sorted from blood. The receptors derive from a young man in good health. The CDR3 runs from the conserved cysteine through the conserved F or W. The D gene is left open where the match is weak. The listing skips clone size in some rows; elsewhere it reads once, few, many or a size class.

abundance	v_gene	d_gene	j_gene	len	CDR3nt	CDR3aa
-	TRBV11-2	TRBD2	TRBJ2-5	15	TGTGCCAGCGTAGAAAGCGGGACGTTCGGGGAGACCCAGTACTTC	CASVESGTFGETQYF
-	TRBV6-1	-	TRBJ1-5	12	TGTGCCAGCAGATCAGGGTATCAGCCCCAGCATTTT	CASRSGYQPQHF
-	TRBV29-1	TRBD1	TRBJ2-2	15	TGCAGCGTTGAAGGGACAGGGGGCGCGGCCGGGGAGCTGTTTTTT	CSVEGTGGAAGELFF
once	TRBV2	-	TRBJ2-1	11	TGTGCCAGCGACACCTACAATGAGCAGTTCTTC	CASDTYNEQFF
-	TRBV6-1	-	TRBJ1-2	14	TGTGCCAGCAGTGAATCTGGGGACCTCTATGGCTACACCTTC	CASSESGDLYGYTF
-	TRBV19	-	TRBJ1-1	14	TGTGCCAGTAGTATAAGTTGGGGGATGACTGAAGCTTTCTTT	CASSISWGMTEAFF
-	TRBV13	-	TRBJ2-2	12	TGTGCCAGCAGCGCCGTCACCGGGGAGCTGTTTTTT	CASSAVTGELFF
-	TRBV4-3	-	TRBJ2-7	13	TGCGCCAGCGCCCAGGGTCCGGGGTACGAGCAGTACTTC	CASAQGPGYEQYF
-	TRBV7-8	TRBD2	TRBJ2-5	18	TGTGCCAGCAGCTATAGGATGGGGCTAGCGGGGGGCCAAGAGACCCAGTACTTC	CASSYRMGLAGGQETQYF
once	TRBV2	TRBD1	TRBJ1-1	16	TGTGCCAGCAGAGGACAGGGGGCATTTTTGAACACTGAAGCTTTCTTT	CASRGQGAFLNTEAFF
-	TRBV28	-	TRBJ1-2	15	TGTGCCAGCAGTTTAGAGGACACACCTAACTATGGCTACACCTTC	CASSLEDTPNYGYTF
-	TRBV27	TRBD2	TRBJ2-7	13	TGTGCCAGCACCAGCGGGAGCCCCTACGAGCAGTACTTC	CASTSGSPYEQYF
-	TRBV5-1	-	TRBJ2-3	16	TGCGCCAGCAGCTTGGATCCAGGGGAGGTAGCAGATACGCAGTATTTT	CASSLDPGEVADTQYF
-	TRBV19	-	TRBJ2-7	13	TGTGCCAGTAGTATTTTCGGCGGGGACGAGCAGTACTTC	CASSIFGGDEQYF
-	TRBV9	TRBD2	TRBJ2-7	15	TGTGCCAGCAGCGCTAGCGGGAATATTCTGCACGAGCAGTACTTC	CASSASGNILHEQYF
-	TRBV19	-	TRBJ2-2	15	TGTGCCAGTAGTATCTGGAGAGGGAACACCGGGGAGCTGTTTTTT	CASSIWRGNTGELFF
-	TRBV9	-	TRBJ1-2	16	TGTGCCAGCAGCCTGGCCGGACAGTTACCCAACTATGGCTACACCTTC	CASSLAGQLPNYGYTF
-	TRBV9	TRBD1	TRBJ2-1	14	TGTGCCAGCAGCTACGGGACAGGCGACCATGAGCAGTTCTTC	CASSYGTGDHEQFF
-	TRBV9	-	TRBJ1-2	14	TGTGCCAGCAGCGTAGTAACGGGGGACTATGGCTACACCTTC	CASSVVTGDYGYTF
-	TRBV30	TRBD2	TRBJ2-7	16	TGTGCCTGGAGTCCCCCCTCTAGCGGGGGGGTCTACGAGCAGTACTTC	CAWSPPSSGGVYEQYF
-	TRBV6-5	TRBD1	TRBJ2-5	15	TGTGCCAGCAGTTACAAGGGGGCCGGATTAGAGACCCAGTACTTC	CASSYKGAGLETQYF
-	TRBV15	-	TRBJ1-5	15	TGTGCCACCAGCAGAGGTTCCACACTCAATCAGCCCCAGCATTTT	CATSRGSTLNQPQHF
-	TRBV7-6	-	TRBJ1-4	15	TGTGCCAGCAGTCACCCGGGACTAAATAATGAAAAACTGTTTTTT	CASSHPGLNNEKLFF
-	TRBV2	TRBD1	TRBJ1-6	15	TGTGCCAGCAGTGTCTGGGACAGGGATAATTCACCCCTCCACTTT	CASSVWDRDNSPLHF
-	TRBV9	-	TRBJ2-1	12	TGTGCCAGCAGCGATCAAGGGAGTGAGCAGTTCTTC	CASSDQGSEQFF
-	TRBV6-1	-	TRBJ1-6	13	TGTGCCAGCAGTGACAGATATAATTCACCCCTCCACTTT	CASSDRYNSPLHF
-	TRBV7-9	TRBD1	TRBJ1-5	15	TGTGCCAGCAGCGGGACAGGGAATGGCAATCAGCCCCAGCATTTT	CASSGTGNGNQPQHF
-	TRBV19	TRBD1	TRBJ1-5	13	TGTGCCAGTAGTATCCACAGGGGTCAGCCCCAGCATTTT	CASSIHRGQPQHF
-	TRBV19	-	TRBJ2-1	13	TGTGCCAGTAGCCCCGACCACTACAATGAGCAGTTCTTC	CASSPDHYNEQFF
once	TRBV2	-	TRBJ1-6	15	TGTGCCAGCAGCCCTAACGGGGTGCAGAATTCACCCCTCCACTTT	CASSPNGVQNSPLHF
-	TRBV28	-	TRBJ2-2	13	TGTGCCAGCTCCGCCGGGGTCGACGGGGAGCTGTTTTTT	CASSAGVDGELFF
-	TRBV13	TRBD1	TRBJ2-7	13	TGTGCCAGCAACCGGGACAGGGGGCAAGAGCAGTACTTC	CASNRDRGQEQYF
-	TRBV5-4	-	TRBJ2-1	13	TGTGCCAGCAGCTTATTTGGAGATTTCAAGGAGATCTTC	CASSLFGDFKEIF
-	TRBV4-3	-	TRBJ2-1	16	TGCGCCAGCAGAGTTAGCGAAACCTCCTCCTACAATGAGCAGTTCTTC	CASRVSETSSYNEQFF
-	TRBV9	TRBD1	TRBJ2-1	19	TGTGCCAGCAGCGTAAGGGTAGGGACAGGGGACGGTAGAGCGAATGAGCAGTTCTTC	CASSVRVGTGDGRANEQFF
-	TRBV9	-	TRBJ1-3	15	TGTGCCAGCAGCGCTCCAGCCCTCTCTGGAAACACCATATATTTT	CASSAPALSGNTIYF
-	TRBV27	TRBD2	TRBJ2-5	16	TGTGCCAGCAGTCCGGGACTAGCGGAGATCCAAGAGACCCAGTACTTC	CASSPGLAEIQETQYF
-	TRBV28	-	TRBJ1-5	14	TGTGCCAGCGGGGACTTAGATAGCAATCAGCCCCAGCATTTT	CASGDLDSNQPQHF
-	TRBV15	TRBD1	TRBJ1-2	18	TGTGCCACCAGCAGAATGCCGACCGGGACAGAGGGAGGCTATGGCTACACCTTC	CATSRMPTGTEGGYGYTF
-	TRBV4-3	-	TRBJ2-7	13	TGCGCCAGCAGCCAAGGCGACGGTGTCGAGCAGTACTTC	CASSQGDGVEQYF
-	TRBV11-3	-	TRBJ1-3	15	TGTGCCAGCAGCTTAGATAGCACCTCTGGAAACACCATATATTTT	CASSLDSTSGNTIYF
-	TRBV29-1	-	TRBJ2-6	14	TGCAGCGTTGAAGGAGGGGAGGGGGCCAACGTCCTGACTTTC	CSVEGGEGANVLTF
-	TRBV27	-	TRBJ1-1	15	TGTGCCAGCAGTCCAAGGACACCACTGTGGACTGAAGCTTTCTTT	CASSPRTPLWTEAFF
-	TRBV9	TRBD2	TRBJ2-7	15	TGTGCCAGCAGTCCTAGCGGGAGCCCCCTCTACGAGCAGTACTTC	CASSPSGSPLYEQYF